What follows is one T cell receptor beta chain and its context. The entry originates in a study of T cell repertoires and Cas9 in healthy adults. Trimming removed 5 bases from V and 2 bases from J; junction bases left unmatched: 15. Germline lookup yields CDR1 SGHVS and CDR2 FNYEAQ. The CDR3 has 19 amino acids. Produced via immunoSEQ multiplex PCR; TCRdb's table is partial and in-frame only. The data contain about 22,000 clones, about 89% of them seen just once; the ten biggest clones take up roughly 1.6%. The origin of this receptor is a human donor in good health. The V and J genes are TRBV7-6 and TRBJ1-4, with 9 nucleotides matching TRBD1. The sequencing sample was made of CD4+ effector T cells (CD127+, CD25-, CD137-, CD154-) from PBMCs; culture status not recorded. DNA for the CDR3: TGTGCCAGCAGCCACTCGGTCGGGACAGGGTCGGCTACTAATGAAAAACTGTTTTTT. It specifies CASSHSVGTGSATNEKLFF.